A single T cell receptor (beta chain) is shown here with its context. Its specificity is unknown. Sequencing used immunoSEQ multiplex PCR; TCRdb keeps in-frame clones, though not all of them. The table records 2,500,000 or so clones, approximately 94% of them present only once. This CDR3 is built from 17 residues. The germline V gene has CDR1 SGHTA and CDR2 FQGNSA. V lost 1 base and J lost 9; bases outside the gene matches: 11. The data stem from a study of shared clonotypes between healthy human individuals. Study overall: The study used three CD4 naive, three CD4 memory, two CD8 naive and one CD8 memory plate per donor.

The study's findings and limits: The study's rarefaction showed incomplete sorted-subset sequencing despite large depth. Across subsets, estimated richness was generally greater for naive than for memory populations.

The V gene is TRBV7-2, the J gene TRBJ2-1; TRBD2 matches 11 bases. The source material was naive CD4+ T cells sorted from blood. Subset denoted: CD45RA+ positively selected. This clonotype was obtained from a man between 18 and 35 years old in good health. The CDR3 loop is CASSLVVLTSGNSEQFF. CDR3 sequence (DNA): TGTGCCAGCAGCTTAGTGGTATTGACTAGCGGGAACTCTGAGCAGTTCTTC.